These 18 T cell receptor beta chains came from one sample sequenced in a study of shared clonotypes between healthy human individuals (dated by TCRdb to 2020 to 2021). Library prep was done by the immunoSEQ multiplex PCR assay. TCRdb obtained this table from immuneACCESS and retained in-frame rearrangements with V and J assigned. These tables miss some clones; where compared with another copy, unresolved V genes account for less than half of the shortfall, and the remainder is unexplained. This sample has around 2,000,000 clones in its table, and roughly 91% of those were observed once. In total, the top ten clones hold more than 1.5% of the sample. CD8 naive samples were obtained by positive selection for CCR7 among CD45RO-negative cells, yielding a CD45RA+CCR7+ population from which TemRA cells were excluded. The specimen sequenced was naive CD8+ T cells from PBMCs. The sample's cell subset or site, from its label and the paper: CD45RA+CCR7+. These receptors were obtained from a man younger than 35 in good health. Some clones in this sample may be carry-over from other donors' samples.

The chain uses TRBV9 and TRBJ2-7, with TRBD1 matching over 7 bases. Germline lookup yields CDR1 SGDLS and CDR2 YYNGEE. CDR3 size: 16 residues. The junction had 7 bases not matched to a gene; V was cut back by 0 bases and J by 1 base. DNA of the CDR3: TGTGCCAGCAGCGTAGCCGGACAGGCTCCATCCTACGAGCAGTACTTC. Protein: CASSVAGQAPSYEQYF.

The CDR3 loop is CSARPSTVPYNEQFF. The CDR3 region has the DNA TGCAGCGCCAGACCCTCGACCGTCCCCTACAATGAGCAGTTCTTC. The gene calls are TRBV29-1 and TRBJ2-1; D uncertain. CDR3 length equals 15 residues. CDR1 and CDR2 (germline): SQVTM, ANQGSEA. V dropped 7 bases and J dropped 2 bases, with 18 bases sitting between them.

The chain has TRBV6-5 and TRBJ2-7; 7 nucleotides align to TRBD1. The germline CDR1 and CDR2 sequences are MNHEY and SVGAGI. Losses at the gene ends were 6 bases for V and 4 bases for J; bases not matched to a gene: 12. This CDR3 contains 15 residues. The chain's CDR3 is CASSPGGDSRYEQYF. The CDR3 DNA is TGTGCCAGCAGCCCTGGTGGGGACAGTAGGTACGAGCAGTACTTC.

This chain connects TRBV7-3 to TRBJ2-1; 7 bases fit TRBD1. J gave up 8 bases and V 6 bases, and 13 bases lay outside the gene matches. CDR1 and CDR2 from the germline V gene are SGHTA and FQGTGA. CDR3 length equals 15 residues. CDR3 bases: TGTGCCAGCAGTCCAGGACAGGCCCCCCGGTATGAGCAGTTCTTC. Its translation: CASSPGQAPRYEQFF.

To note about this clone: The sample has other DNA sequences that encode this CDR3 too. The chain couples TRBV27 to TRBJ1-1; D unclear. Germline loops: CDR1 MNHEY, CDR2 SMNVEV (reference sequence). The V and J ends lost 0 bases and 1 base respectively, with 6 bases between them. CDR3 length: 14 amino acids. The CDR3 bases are TGTGCCAGCAGTTTATCGCCCGGGAACACTGAAGCTTTCTTT. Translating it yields CASSLSPGNTEAFF.

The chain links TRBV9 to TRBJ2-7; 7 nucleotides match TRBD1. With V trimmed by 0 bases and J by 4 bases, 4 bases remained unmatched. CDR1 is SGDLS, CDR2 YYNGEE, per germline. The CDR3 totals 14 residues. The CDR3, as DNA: TGTGCCAGCAGCGTAGCAGGGGGTCAGTACGAGCAGTACTTC. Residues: CASSVAGGQYEQYF. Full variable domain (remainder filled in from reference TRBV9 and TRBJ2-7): DSGVTQTPKHLITATGQRVTLRCSPRSGDLSVYWYQQSLDQGLQFLIQYYNGEERAKGNILERFSAQQFPDLHSELNLSSLELGDSALYFCASSVAGGQYEQYFGPGTRLTVT.

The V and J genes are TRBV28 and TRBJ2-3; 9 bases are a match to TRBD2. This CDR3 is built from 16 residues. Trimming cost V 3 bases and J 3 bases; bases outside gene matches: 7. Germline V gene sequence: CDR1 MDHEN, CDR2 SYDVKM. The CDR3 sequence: CASSFSGSESTDTQYF. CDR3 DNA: TGTGCCAGCAGTTTTAGCGGGAGCGAGAGTACAGATACGCAGTATTTT.

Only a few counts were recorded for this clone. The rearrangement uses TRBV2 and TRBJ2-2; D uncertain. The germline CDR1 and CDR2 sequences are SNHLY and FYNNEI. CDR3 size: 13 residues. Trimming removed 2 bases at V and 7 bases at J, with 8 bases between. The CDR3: CASSEFGDGELFF. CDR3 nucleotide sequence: TGTGCCAGCAGTGAATTTGGGGACGGGGAGCTGTTTTTT.

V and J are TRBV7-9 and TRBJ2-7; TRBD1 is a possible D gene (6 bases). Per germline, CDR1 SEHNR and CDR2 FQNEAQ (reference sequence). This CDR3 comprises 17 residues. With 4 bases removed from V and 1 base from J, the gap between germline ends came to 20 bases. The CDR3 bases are TGTGCCAGCAGCTCGGCCGTAGACAGGTGGTTATCCTACGAGCAGTACTTC. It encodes CASSSAVDRWLSYEQYF.

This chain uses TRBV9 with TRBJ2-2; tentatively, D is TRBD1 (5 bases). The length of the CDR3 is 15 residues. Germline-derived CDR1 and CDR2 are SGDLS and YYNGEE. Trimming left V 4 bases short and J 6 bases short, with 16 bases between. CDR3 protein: CASSIGAALPGELFF. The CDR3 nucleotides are TGTGCCAGCAGCATAGGGGCAGCCTTACCCGGGGAGCTGTTTTTT.

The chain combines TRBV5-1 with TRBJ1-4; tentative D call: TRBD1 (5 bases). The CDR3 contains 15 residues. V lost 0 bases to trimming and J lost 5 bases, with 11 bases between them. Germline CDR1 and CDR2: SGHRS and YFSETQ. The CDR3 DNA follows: TGCGCCAGCAGCTTGGGTCTGGGACTGAATGAAAAACTGTTTTTT. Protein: CASSLGLGLNEKLFF.

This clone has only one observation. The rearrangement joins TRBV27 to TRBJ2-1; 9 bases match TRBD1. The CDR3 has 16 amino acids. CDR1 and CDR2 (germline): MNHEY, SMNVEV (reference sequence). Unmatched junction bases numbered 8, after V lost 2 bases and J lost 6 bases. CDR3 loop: CASSLGARQGGNEQFF. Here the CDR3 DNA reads TGTGCCAGCAGTTTAGGAGCCAGACAGGGGGGCAATGAGCAGTTCTTC.

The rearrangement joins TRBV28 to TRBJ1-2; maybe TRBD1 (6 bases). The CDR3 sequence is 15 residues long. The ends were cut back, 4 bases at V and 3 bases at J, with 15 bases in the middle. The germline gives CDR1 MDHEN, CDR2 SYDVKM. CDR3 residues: CASSSSDSFDYGYTF. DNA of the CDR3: TGTGCCAGCAGTTCCTCGGACAGCTTTGACTATGGCTACACCTTC.

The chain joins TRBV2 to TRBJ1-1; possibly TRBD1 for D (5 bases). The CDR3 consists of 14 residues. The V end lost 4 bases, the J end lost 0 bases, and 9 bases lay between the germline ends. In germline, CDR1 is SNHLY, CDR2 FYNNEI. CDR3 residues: CASSGQRMNTEAFF. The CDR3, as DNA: TGTGCCAGCAGTGGACAGCGGATGAACACTGAAGCTTTCTTT.

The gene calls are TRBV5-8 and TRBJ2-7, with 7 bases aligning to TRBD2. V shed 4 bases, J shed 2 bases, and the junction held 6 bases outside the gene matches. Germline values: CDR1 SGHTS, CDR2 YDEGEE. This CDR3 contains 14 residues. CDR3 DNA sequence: TGTGCCAGCAGCCCGGGGGACTACCCCTACGAGCAGTACTTC. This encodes CASSPGDYPYEQYF. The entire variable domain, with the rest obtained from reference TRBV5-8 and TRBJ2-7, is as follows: EAGVTQSPTHLIKTRGQQATLRCSPISGHTSVYWYQQALGLGLQFLLWYDEGEERNRGNFPPRFSGRQFPNYSSELNVNALELEDSALYLCASSPGDYPYEQYFGPGTRLTVT.

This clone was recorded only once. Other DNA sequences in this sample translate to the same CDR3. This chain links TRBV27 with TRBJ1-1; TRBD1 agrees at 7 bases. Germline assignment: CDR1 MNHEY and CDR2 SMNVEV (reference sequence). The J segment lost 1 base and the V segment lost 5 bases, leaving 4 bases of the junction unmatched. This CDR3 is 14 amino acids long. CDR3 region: CASSPRTGNTEAFF. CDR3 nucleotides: TGTGCCAGCAGTCCAAGGACAGGGAACACTGAAGCTTTCTTT.

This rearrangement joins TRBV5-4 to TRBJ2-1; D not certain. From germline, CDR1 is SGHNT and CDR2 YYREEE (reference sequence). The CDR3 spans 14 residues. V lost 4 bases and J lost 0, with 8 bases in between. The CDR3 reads CASSEESSYNEQFF. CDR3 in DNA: TGTGCCAGCAGCGAGGAGAGCTCCTACAATGAGCAGTTCTTC.

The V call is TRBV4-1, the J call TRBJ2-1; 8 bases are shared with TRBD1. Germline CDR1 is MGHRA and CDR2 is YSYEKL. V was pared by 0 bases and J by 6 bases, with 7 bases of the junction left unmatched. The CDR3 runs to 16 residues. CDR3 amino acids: CASSQDQGARGNEQFF. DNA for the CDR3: TGCGCCAGCAGCCAAGATCAGGGGGCGCGAGGCAATGAGCAGTTCTTC.